This TCR beta chain was captured by sequencing in a study of T cell responses to AZD1222 COVID-19 vaccine. In germline, CDR1 is DFQATT, CDR2 SNEGSKA (reference sequence). The CDR3 contains 11 residues. Trimming shortened V by 3 bases and J by 1 base, and 3 bases separated the two germline ends. Notes on the study in general: Donors skewed white British and female; clonal diversity was possibly underestimated. Seropositive AZD1222 recipients at baseline numbered only 5 or 6.

The protocol was immunoSEQ multiplex PCR, while the TCRdb copy is restricted to in-frame clones and leaves out a portion. This sample yields 95,000 or so clones, of which about 88% are seen a single time; roughly 2.8% belongs to the top ten. With regard to this clone: Antigen unknown. Other nucleotide sequences from this sample produce the same CDR3.

This clonotype was obtained from an adult in good health. Sequencing used peripheral blood, obtained on day 0 of AZD1222 vaccination. The genes are TRBV20-1 and TRBJ1-1, with D unclear. The CDR3 DNA is TGCAGTGCTAGTAGGAACACTGAAGCTTTCTTT. Translating gives CSASRNTEAFF.